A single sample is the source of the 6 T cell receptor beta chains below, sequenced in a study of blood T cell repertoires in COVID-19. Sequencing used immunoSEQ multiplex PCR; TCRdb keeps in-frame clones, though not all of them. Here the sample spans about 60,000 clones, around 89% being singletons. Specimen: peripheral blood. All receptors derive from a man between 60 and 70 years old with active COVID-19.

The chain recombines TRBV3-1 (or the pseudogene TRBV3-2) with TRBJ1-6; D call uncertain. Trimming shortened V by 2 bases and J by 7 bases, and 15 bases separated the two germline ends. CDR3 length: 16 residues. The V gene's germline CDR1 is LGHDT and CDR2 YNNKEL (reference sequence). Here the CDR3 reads CASSQRRRGMNSPLHF. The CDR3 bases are TGTGCCAGCAGCCAACGGCGTCGGGGTATGAATTCACCCCTCCACTTT.

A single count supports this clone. The CDR3: CASSQPGQGQFF. As DNA, the CDR3 is TGTGCCAGCAGCCAACCGGGACAGGGGCAGTTCTTC. The chain has TRBV3-1 (or the pseudogene TRBV3-2) and TRBJ2-1; 9 positions agree with TRBD1. This CDR3 has 12 amino acids. V shed 2 bases, J shed 12 bases, and the junction held 2 bases outside the gene matches. The germline V gene has CDR1 LGHDT and CDR2 YNNKEL (reference sequence).

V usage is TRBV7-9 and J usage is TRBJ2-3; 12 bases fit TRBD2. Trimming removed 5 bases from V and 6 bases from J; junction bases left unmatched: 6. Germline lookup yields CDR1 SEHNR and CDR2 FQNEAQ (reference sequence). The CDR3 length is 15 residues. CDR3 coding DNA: TGTGCCAGCAGCCCGGGACTAGCGGGCGGGGATACGCAGTATTTT. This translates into CASSPGLAGGDTQYF.

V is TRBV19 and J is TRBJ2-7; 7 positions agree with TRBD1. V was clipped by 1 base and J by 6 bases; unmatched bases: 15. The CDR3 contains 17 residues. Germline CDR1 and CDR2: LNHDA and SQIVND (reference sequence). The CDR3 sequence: CASSIGVERGLVGEQYF. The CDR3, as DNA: TGTGCCAGTAGTATAGGAGTCGAGAGGGGGCTTGTAGGCGAGCAGTACTTC.

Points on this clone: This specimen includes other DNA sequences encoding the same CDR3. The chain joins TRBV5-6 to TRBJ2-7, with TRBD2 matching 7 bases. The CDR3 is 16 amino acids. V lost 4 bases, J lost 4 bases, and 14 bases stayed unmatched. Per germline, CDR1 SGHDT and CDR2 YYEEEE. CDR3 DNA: TGTGCCAGCAGCACCCCTAAGCTAGCGGACTCTTACGAGCAGTACTTC. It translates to CASSTPKLADSYEQYF.

In DNA, the CDR3 is TGTGCCAGCTCACCGGATGGACAGTATGGCTACACCTTC. Protein sequence: CASSPDGQYGYTF. The genes are TRBV18 and TRBJ1-2, with a tentative D call TRBD1 (6 bases). The ends were cut back, 3 bases at V and 5 bases at J, with 10 bases in the middle. This CDR3 contains 13 residues. Germline V CDR1 and CDR2: KGHSH, LQKENI.